What follows is one T cell receptor beta chain and its context. Its matching antigen is unknown. This CDR3 contains 12 residues. Germline V gene lookup returns CDR1 MDHEN and CDR2 SYDVKM. Trimming removed 6 bases at V and 5 bases at J, with 11 bases between. This entry belongs to a study of shared clonotypes between healthy human individuals. General study results and limits: For naive CD4 cells, roughly 5% of clonotypes were shared across a handful of donors. How much donors shared clonotypes was expected to be affected by sequencing depth.

The naive CD8 population came from CD45RO-negative cells selected for CCR7, without terminally differentiated effector memory CD45RA+ cells. Repertoires were generated with immunoSEQ multiplex PCR, while TCRdb's copy carries only in-frame clones and drops some. The sample consists of millions of clones, about 95% of them appearing once. This TCR was sampled from a man younger than 30 in good health. Source material: naive CD8+ T cells sorted from blood. The V call is TRBV28, the J call TRBJ2-7; D is possibly TRBD1 or TRBD2 (5 bases each). CDR3 nucleotides: TGTGCCAGCAGCCTGGGACCGGACGAGCAGTACTTC. Encoded protein: CASSLGPDEQYF.